The clone carrying this TCR beta chain has just one count. The data are from a study of blood T cell repertoires in COVID-19. Study details: Acute and convalescent COVID-19 specimens originated in the United States, Italy and Spain. In each case, the material was cDNA or gDNA derived from T cells, B-cell-depleted T cells, or PBMCs.

Per the original data handling: For nucleated cells, counts were estimated from reference gene primer amplification. TCRdb's copy holds only in-frame clones and misses some; the assay was immunoSEQ multiplex PCR. The DNA was the basis for D and trimming; V, J and clone size are from that table. The sample lists approximately 76,000 clones, under 95% occurring once. The source material was peripheral blood. The TCR comes from a human donor in a cohort sampled during active COVID-19.

CDR3 nucleotide sequence: TGTGCCAGCAGCTTATCAGGGGTATCACCCCTCCACTTT. Translating it yields CASSLSGVSPLHF. This sequence joins TRBV7-3 and TRBJ1-6; TRBD1 is a possible D gene (6 bases). The CDR3 consists of 13 residues. With 2 bases removed from V and 10 bases from J, the gap between germline ends came to 9 bases. In germline, CDR1 is SGHTA, CDR2 FQGTGA.